This TCR beta chain came from a study of technical replicates of blood from several donors. The germline V gene encodes CDR1 SNHLY and CDR2 FYNNEI. After removal of 6 bases from V and 0 bases from J, the junction contained 4 bases not matched to a gene. This CDR3 has 15 amino acids. Sequencing used immunoSEQ multiplex PCR; TCRdb keeps in-frame clones, though not all of them. The sample consists of tens of thousands of clones, 96% of them appearing once. This TCR derives from a human donor in good health. The sample was T cells isolated from PBMCs. V gene TRBV2 combines with J gene TRBJ2-7; TRBD2 matches 11 bases. The CDR3: CASRRLAGPSYEQYF. Written as DNA, the CDR3 is TGTGCCAGCAGGCGACTAGCGGGACCCTCCTACGAGCAGTACTTC.